This TCR beta chain was captured in a study of cytomegalovirus exposure and HLA in healthy donors. Study conclusions and caveats: Later, an analysis found that TCR clusters from the first cohort tended to co-occur in the roughly 130 validation repertoires. Some TCR beta chains (164 of them) were listed as cytomegalovirus-associated. It was reportedly the case that the classifier diagnosed cytomegalovirus status with high specificity and sensitivity. CMV antigen specificity was confirmed in vitro for three CMV-associated chains.

On this clone itself: Its antigen is not known.

The trim removed 3 bases at V and 1 base at J, leaving 5 bases unmatched. This CDR3 comprises 18 residues. Per the germline V gene, CDR1 is KGHSH and CDR2 is LQKENI. Repertoires were generated with immunoSEQ multiplex PCR, while TCRdb's copy carries only in-frame clones and drops some. The sample records 100,000 to 150,000 clones, 90% to 96% being singletons. The chain employs TRBV18 and TRBJ2-1, with 14 positions matching TRBD2. This clonotype originated in a man aged 18 to 30 in good health and CMV-seronegative. Sequencing input: PBMCs. The CDR3 region has the DNA TGTGCCAGCTCACCTGGGACTAGCGGGAGTCGGTCCTACAATGAGCAGTTCTTC. Translating gives CASSPGTSGSRSYNEQFF.